This entry lists 23 T cell receptor beta chains sequenced from one sample in a study of cytomegalovirus exposure and HLA in healthy donors. PCR used 60 Vbeta primers and 13 Jbeta primers. Clones were read by immunoSEQ multiplex PCR, and TCRdb kept only the in-frame ones, dropping some. This table holds about 160,000 clones, more than 75% found once. What was sequenced was PBMCs. Receptors originate from a man younger than 35 in good health and CMV-seropositive.

The V and J genes are TRBV15 and TRBJ2-7; 10 bases match TRBD1. Looked up from germline, CDR1 is LNHNV and CDR2 is YYDKDF (reference sequence). This CDR3 comprises 16 residues. J gave up 7 bases and V 0 bases, and 9 bases lay outside the gene matches. The CDR3 DNA reads TGTGCCACCAGCAGAGAAGGTGGACAGGGGGTATGGGAGCAGTACTTC. Its protein product is CATSREGGQGVWEQYF.

On this clone: Other nucleotide sequences in the sample specify the same CDR3. This sequence joins TRBV5-4 and TRBJ2-5; D might be TRBD1 (5 bases). CDR1 and CDR2 from the germline V gene are SGHNT and YYREEE (reference sequence). The CDR3 runs 14 residues. Trimming removed 4 bases from V and 2 bases from J, with 12 bases in between. The DNA for the CDR3 is TGTGCCAGCAGCACCACAGGTGGACAAGAGACCCAGTACTTC. Amino acids: CASSTTGGQETQYF.

The gene calls are TRBV6-5 and TRBJ1-1, with D tentatively TRBD1 (6 bases). The length of the CDR3 is 13 residues. The germline CDR1 and CDR2 sequences are MNHEY and SVGAGI. Trimming left V 6 bases short and J 5 bases short, with 13 bases between. The CDR3 DNA reads TGTGCCAGCAGCAGGGGACCGTCGACTGAAGCTTTCTTT. It is translated as CASSRGPSTEAFF.

This clone was counted a few times. V gene TRBV4-1 combines with J gene TRBJ2-5, with TRBD2 matching 16 bases. The CDR3 runs to 18 residues. The V segment lost 0 bases and the J segment 4 bases; nucleotides outside the gene matches: 5. Germline assignment: CDR1 MGHRA and CDR2 YSYEKL. The CDR3 sequence is CASSQEGTSGGAIETQYF. As DNA, the CDR3 is TGCGCCAGCAGCCAAGAGGGGACTAGCGGGGGGGCCATAGAGACCCAGTACTTC.

The chain carries TRBV5-4 and TRBJ2-2; 12 nucleotides align to TRBD2. Unmatched junction bases numbered 6, after V lost 4 bases and J lost 5 bases. This CDR3 is built from 16 residues. The germline V gene has CDR1 SGHNT and CDR2 YYREEE (reference sequence). The CDR3 DNA is TGTGCCAGCAGCAACCTAGCGGGGGGGCTAACCGGGGAGCTGTTTTTT. Its translation is CASSNLAGGLTGELFF.

The chain employs TRBV14 and TRBJ2-2; 8 positions match TRBD1. Germline assignment: CDR1 SGHDN and CDR2 FVKESK. The CDR3 covers 16 residues. Trimming cost V 0 bases and J 8 bases; bases outside gene matches: 8. The CDR3 reads CASSQDFRRGLGELFF. The CDR3 DNA reads TGTGCCAGCAGCCAAGATTTCCGCAGGGGGCTGGGGGAGCTGTTTTTT. The whole variable domain, remainder taken from reference TRBV14 and TRBJ2-2, is EAGVTQFPSHSVIEKGQTVTLRCDPISGHDNLYWYRRVMGKEIKFLLHFVKESKQDESGMPNNRFLAERTGGTYSTLKVQPAELEDSGVYFCASSQDFRRGLGELFFGEGSRLTVL.

The rearrangement uses TRBV5-4 and TRBJ2-3, with 7 positions matching TRBD2. Germline CDR1 and CDR2: SGHNT and YYREEE (reference sequence). There are 17 residues in the CDR3. The V and J ends lost 0 bases and 3 bases, in that order; junction bases with no gene match: 10. As DNA, the CDR3 is TGTGCCAGCAGCTTGGAGAAGGGGCTAGCGGTAACAGATACGCAGTATTTT. Translating gives CASSLEKGLAVTDTQYF.

The genes are TRBV14 and TRBJ1-2, with 7 positions matching TRBD1. V was pared by 2 bases and J by 4 bases, with 7 bases of the junction left unmatched. The CDR3 is 15 amino acids. Germline assignment: CDR1 SGHDN and CDR2 FVKESK. CDR3 DNA sequence: TGTGCCAGCAGCCAATCTGGAGGGGGCGCCTATGGCTACACCTTC. As protein: CASSQSGGGAYGYTF.

The CDR3 DNA reads as TGCGCCAGCAGCCAAAGGGGTGCAGGGGGCGGTGGCTACACCTTC. Translation: CASSQRGAGGGGYTF. The chain employs TRBV4-1 and TRBJ1-2; 8 nucleotides align to TRBD1. CDR1 and CDR2 (germline): MGHRA, YSYEKL. The J segment lost 7 bases and the V segment lost 2 bases, leaving 9 bases of the junction unmatched. CDR3 length equals 15 residues.

This chain uses TRBV12-5 with TRBJ1-4; maybe TRBD1 (6 bases). The CDR3 extends over 16 amino acids. Trimming removed 1 base at V and 4 bases at J, with 13 bases between. Per germline, CDR1 LGHNT and CDR2 FRNRAP. CDR3 in amino acids: CASGLGTGQINEKLFF. In DNA, the CDR3 is TGTGCTAGTGGTTTGGGAACAGGGCAAATTAATGAAAAACTGTTTTTT.

V gene TRBV10-3 combines with J gene TRBJ2-5, with D perhaps matching TRBD2 (5 bases). The length of the CDR3 is 14 residues. Germline CDR1 reads ENHRY; CDR2 reads SYGVKD. Trimming left V 6 bases short and J 2 bases short, with 13 bases between. CDR3 sequence reads: CAIRESGPQETQYF. The CDR3 nucleotides read TGTGCCATCAGAGAAAGCGGACCGCAAGAGACCCAGTACTTC.

The chain joins TRBV11-3 to TRBJ2-7, with TRBD2 matching over 7 bases. The J segment lost 2 bases and the V segment lost 4 bases, leaving 8 bases of the junction unmatched. CDR1 and CDR2 (germline): SGHNT, YENEEA. The CDR3 covers 15 residues. In nucleotides, the CDR3 is TGTGCCAGCAGCTCCTATCGGGGGGTCCCCTACGAGCAGTACTTC. It codes for CASSSYRGVPYEQYF.

The chain has TRBV6-1 and TRBJ1-6; unclear D gene. Trimming shortened V by 8 bases and J by 0 bases, and 11 bases separated the two germline ends. CDR1 is MNHNS, CDR2 SASEGT, per germline. This CDR3 region has 15 residues. The CDR3 nucleotides read TGTGCCAGCTCTCCCCCTAGCTCCTATAATTCACCCCTCCACTTT. Amino acid sequence: CASSPPSSYNSPLHF.

This clone was found a few times. V gene TRBV11-2 combines with J gene TRBJ2-7; D gene uncertain. The germline gives CDR1 SGHAT, CDR2 FQNNGV. The V end lost 3 bases, the J end lost 2 bases, and 5 bases lay between the germline ends. CDR3 size: 12 residues. CDR3 DNA: TGTGCCAGCAGCTTCTCCCCCTACGAGCAGTACTTC. Protein: CASSFSPYEQYF.

In this sample, this clone turned up a few times. J is TRBJ2-7 and V is TRBV4-2, with TRBD2 matching over 8 bases. There are 17 residues in the CDR3. With 1 base clipped from V and 2 bases from J, the junction kept 10 bases outside the gene matches. The germline gives CDR1 LGHNA, CDR2 YNFKEQ. As DNA, the CDR3 is TGTGCCAGCAGCCAAGGAGCGGGACTAGATTACGCCTACGAGCAGTACTTC. This translates into CASSQGAGLDYAYEQYF.

J is TRBJ2-2 and V is TRBV2; 8 nucleotides align to TRBD2. V lost 6 bases and J lost 2; bases outside the gene matches: 14. The CDR3 sequence is 18 residues long. In germline, CDR1 is SNHLY, CDR2 FYNNEI. The CDR3 DNA follows: TGTGCCAGCAGGCAGAGGGCGATTAGCGGGGCTAACACCGGGGAGCTGTTTTTT. This translates into CASRQRAISGANTGELFF.

This rearrangement joins TRBV2 to TRBJ2-1; 9 bases are a match to TRBD1. CDR1 is SNHLY, CDR2 FYNNEI, per germline. The CDR3 has 16 residues. The V segment lost 5 bases and the J segment 1 base; nucleotides outside the gene matches: 6. This CDR3 is CASSRGGQGSYNEQFF. CDR3 nucleotides: TGTGCCAGCAGTCGGGGTGGACAGGGGTCCTACAATGAGCAGTTCTTC.

V usage is TRBV4-3 and J usage is TRBJ2-1; TRBD1 matches at 10 bases. The CDR3 runs 16 residues. The germline V gene encodes CDR1 LGHNA and CDR2 YSLEER. Losses at the gene ends were 3 bases for V and 2 bases for J; bases not matched to a gene: 4. The CDR3 spells CASSQRTGGPYNEQFF. For the CDR3, the DNA is TGCGCCAGCAGCCAGAGGACAGGGGGGCCCTACAATGAGCAGTTCTTC.

The chain links TRBV20-1 to TRBJ2-3; D is unclear. This CDR3 region has 10 residues. CDR1 DFQATT and CDR2 SNEGSKA come from the germline V gene (reference sequence). V lost 6 bases and J 2 bases, leaving 3 bases between the germline ends. The CDR3 sequence is CSAFTDTQYF. In nucleotides, the CDR3 is TGCAGTGCCTTCACAGATACGCAGTATTTT.

The CDR3 region has the DNA TGCGCCAGCAGCTTGTTGTTCCGGGGGGGCGAGCAGTACTTC. Translating it yields CASSLLFRGGEQYF. J is TRBJ2-7 and V is TRBV5-1; 8 bases map to TRBD2. From germline, CDR1 is SGHRS and CDR2 YFSETQ. Losses at the gene ends were 1 base for V and 6 bases for J; bases not matched to a gene: 6. The length of the CDR3 is 14 residues.

V gene TRBV6-5 combines with J gene TRBJ1-1; the D gene is possibly TRBD1 (5 bases). The CDR3 extends over 12 amino acids. Trimming shortened V by 6 bases and J by 5 bases, and 10 bases separated the two germline ends. Germline V gene sequence: CDR1 MNHEY, CDR2 SVGAGI. As DNA, the CDR3 is TGTGCCAGCAGCTACGGGGGGACTGAAGCTTTCTTT. Translated: CASSYGGTEAFF.

V and J are TRBV18 and TRBJ2-5; 7 bases line up with TRBD1. The CDR3 runs 15 residues. Germline CDR1 KGHSH, CDR2 LQKENI. Trimming cost V 3 bases and J 0 bases; bases outside gene matches: 4. CDR3 sequence reads: CASSPGTVDQETQYF. CDR3 DNA: TGTGCCAGCTCACCCGGGACAGTTGACCAAGAGACCCAGTACTTC.

This chain uses TRBV5-6 with TRBJ2-1; TRBD2 matches 11 bases. This CDR3 contains 16 residues. The germline V gene has CDR1 SGHDT and CDR2 YYEEEE. V gave up 4 bases and J gave up 5 bases; unmatched junction bases: 8. The CDR3 sequence: CASSGGGLAENNEQFF. The CDR3 DNA follows: TGTGCCAGCAGCGGAGGGGGACTAGCGGAAAACAATGAGCAGTTCTTC.